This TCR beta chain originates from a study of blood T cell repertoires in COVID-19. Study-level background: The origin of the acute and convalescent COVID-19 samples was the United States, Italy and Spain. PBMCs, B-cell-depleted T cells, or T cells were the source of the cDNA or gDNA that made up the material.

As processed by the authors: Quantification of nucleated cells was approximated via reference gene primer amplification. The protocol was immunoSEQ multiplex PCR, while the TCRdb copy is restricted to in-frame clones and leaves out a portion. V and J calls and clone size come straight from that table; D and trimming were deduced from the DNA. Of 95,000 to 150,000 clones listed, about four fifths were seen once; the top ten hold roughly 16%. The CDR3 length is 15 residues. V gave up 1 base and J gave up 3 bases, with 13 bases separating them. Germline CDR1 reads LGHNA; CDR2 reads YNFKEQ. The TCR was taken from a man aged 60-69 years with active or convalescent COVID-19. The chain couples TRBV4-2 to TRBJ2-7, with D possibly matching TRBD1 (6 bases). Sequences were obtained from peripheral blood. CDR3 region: CASSQVTGRLYEQYF. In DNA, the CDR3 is TGTGCCAGCAGCCAAGTAACAGGGCGCCTCTACGAGCAGTACTTC.